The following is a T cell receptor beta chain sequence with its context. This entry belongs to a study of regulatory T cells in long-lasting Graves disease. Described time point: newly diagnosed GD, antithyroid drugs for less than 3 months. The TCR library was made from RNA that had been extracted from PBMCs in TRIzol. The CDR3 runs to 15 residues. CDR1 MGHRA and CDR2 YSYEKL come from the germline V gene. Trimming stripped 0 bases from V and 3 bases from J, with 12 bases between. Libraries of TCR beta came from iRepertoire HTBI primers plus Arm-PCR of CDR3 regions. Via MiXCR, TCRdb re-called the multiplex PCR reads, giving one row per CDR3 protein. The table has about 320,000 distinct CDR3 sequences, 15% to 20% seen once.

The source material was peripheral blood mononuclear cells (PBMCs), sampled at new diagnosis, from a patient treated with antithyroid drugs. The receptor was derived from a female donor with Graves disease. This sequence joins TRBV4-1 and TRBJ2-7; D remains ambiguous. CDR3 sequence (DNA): TGCGCCAGCAGCCAAGATCTGCACTGGTACTACGAGCAGTACTTC. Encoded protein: CASSQDLHWYYEQYF.